This TCR beta chain was identified during a study of post-analysis software for immune sequencing data. About the research overall: Recorded disease courses covered relapsing-remitting, secondary progressive and progressive-relapsing multiple sclerosis. Some patients had no subtype annotation. Notes on the study in general: Five or six TRBV segments were significantly more frequent in patients than in controls. TRBV5-6, TRBV5-1 and TRBV20-1 were among these segments. Versus controls, multiple sclerosis patients showed significantly lower diversity (normalized Chao1).

Unique molecular identifiers were built into the TCR beta cDNA libraries. TCRdb redid the calling of the PCR reads with MiXCR, one entry per CDR3 protein. The sample consists of hundreds of thousands of distinct CDR3 sequences, roughly 27% of them appearing once. Trimming removed 5 bases from V and 2 bases from J, with 10 bases in between. CDR1 SNHLY and CDR2 FYNNEI come from the germline V gene. The CDR3 loop spans 14 amino acids. This clonotype was detected only a few times. What it binds is not known. Sequenced material: blood. V and J are TRBV2 and TRBJ2-4; TRBD2 is a possible D gene (6 bases). The clonotype comes from a girl aged 10 to 17 with multiple sclerosis. For the CDR3, the DNA is TGTGCCAGCAGTTGGAGGGTGACCAAAAACATTCAGTACTTC. It translates to CASSWRVTKNIQYF.